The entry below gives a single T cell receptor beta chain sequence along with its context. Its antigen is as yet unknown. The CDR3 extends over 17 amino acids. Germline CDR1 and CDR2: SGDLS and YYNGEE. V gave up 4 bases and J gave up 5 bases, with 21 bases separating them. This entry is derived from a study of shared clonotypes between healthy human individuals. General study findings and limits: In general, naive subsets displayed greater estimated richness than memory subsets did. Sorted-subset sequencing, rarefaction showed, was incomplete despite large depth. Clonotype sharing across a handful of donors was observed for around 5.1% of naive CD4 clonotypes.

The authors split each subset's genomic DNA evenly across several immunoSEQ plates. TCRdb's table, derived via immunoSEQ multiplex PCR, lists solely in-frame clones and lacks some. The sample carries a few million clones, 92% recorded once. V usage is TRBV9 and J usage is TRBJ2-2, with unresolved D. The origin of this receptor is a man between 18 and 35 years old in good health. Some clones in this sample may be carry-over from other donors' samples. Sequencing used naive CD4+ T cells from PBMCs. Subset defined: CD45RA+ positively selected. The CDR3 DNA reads TGTGCCAGCAGCTCCCCGTTAGGAGTTGACCGAACCGGGGAGCTGTTTTTT. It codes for CASSSPLGVDRTGELFF.